The present T cell receptor (beta chain) was sequenced within a study of control samples from healthy donors and cancer patients. The CDR3 is made up of 15 amino acids. V was clipped by 2 bases and J by 1 base, with 11 bases between them. Germline values: CDR1 KGHSH, CDR2 LQKENI. Profiled with immunoSEQ multiplex PCR; TCRdb holds only in-frame clones, not every one. The table has 150,000 to 200,000 clones, more than 90% seen once; the top ten hold about 2%. The count of this clone is one. This clonotype was sampled from a woman in her forties in good health. The sample consisted of blood. The gene calls are TRBV18 and TRBJ1-1; D may be TRBD1 (5 bases). The CDR3 DNA is TGTGCCAGCTCACCATCGGGGGAGGGGAACACTGAAGCTTTCTTT. Protein product: CASSPSGEGNTEAFF.